The 31 T cell receptor beta chains in this list originate from one sample, sequenced in a study of shared clonotypes between healthy human individuals. Cells designated naive CD8 were CD45RO-negative and were positively selected for CCR7, with terminally differentiated effector memory CD45RA+ cells excluded. Only in-frame clones appear in the TCRdb table, and some are missing; sequencing was by immunoSEQ multiplex PCR. The sample lists approximately 650,000 clones, 95% to 96% occurring once. Sequencing was carried out using naive CD8+ T cells sorted from blood. Every receptor here comes from a woman aged 30 to 39 in good health.

Remarks on this clone: The same CDR3 is also encoded by other DNA sequences in this sample. This chain links TRBV11-2 with TRBJ2-7; 7 nucleotides agree with TRBD2. From germline, CDR1 is SGHAT and CDR2 FQNNGV. The V gene end was trimmed by 1 base and the J gene end by 0 bases; junction bases not matched to a gene: 0. The CDR3 sequence is 14 residues long. As DNA, the CDR3 is TGTGCCAGCAGCTTAGGCGGGAGCTCCTACGAGCAGTACTTC. Its protein is CASSLGGSSYEQYF.

A note on this clone: Other DNA sequences within the sample encode an identical CDR3. V and J are TRBV27 and TRBJ1-5; no clear D. The germline V and J ends were trimmed by 3 bases and 2 bases, with 5 bases remaining between them. Germline values: CDR1 MNHEY, CDR2 SMNVEV (reference sequence). CDR3 size: 13 residues. The DNA of the CDR3 is TGTGCCAGCAGTTTTTTAGGCAATCAGCCCCAGCATTTT. It is translated as CASSFLGNQPQHF.

This clone has a single count. The chain employs TRBV5-5 and TRBJ2-3, with a weak D call TRBD1 (5 bases). Looked up from germline, CDR1 is SGHKS and CDR2 is YYEKEE (reference sequence). The CDR3 spans 10 residues. Trimming pared 8 bases from V and 8 bases from J, leaving 9 bases between. CDR3 sequence (DNA): TGTGCCAGTACCCAGGGTACGCAGTATTTT. Protein sequence: CASTQGTQYF.

The genes are TRBV7-6 and TRBJ2-1; TRBD2 aligns across 9 bases. Germline V gives CDR1 SGHVS, CDR2 FNYEAQ. The CDR3 length is 17 residues. J was trimmed by 0 bases and V by 3 bases; bases with no gene match: 6. The CDR3 is CASSFPISGSSYNEQFF. CDR3 bases: TGTGCCAGCAGCTTCCCCATTAGCGGGAGCTCCTACAATGAGCAGTTCTTC.

The rearrangement joins TRBV11-2 to TRBJ2-7; D is ambiguous. The CDR3 consists of 15 residues. Trimming cost V 1 base and J 3 bases, with 13 bases left between them. Germline CDR1 and CDR2: SGHAT and FQNNGV. The CDR3 bases are TGTGCCAGCAGCTTAGGAACGAACTCGCGCTACGAGCAGTACTTC. This sequence encodes CASSLGTNSRYEQYF.

The V call is TRBV6-1, the J call TRBJ2-7, with D unclear. With 3 bases removed from V and 4 bases from J, the gap between germline ends came to 13 bases. CDR3 size: 14 residues. Germline CDR1 is MNHNS and CDR2 is SASEGT. The CDR3 loop is CASSETILIYEQYF. CDR3 in DNA: TGTGCCAGCAGTGAGACGATCCTGATATACGAGCAGTACTTC.

Note on this clone: Other DNA sequences in the sample encode the same CDR3. This sequence joins TRBV28 and TRBJ2-2, with D tentatively TRBD1 (5 bases). Germline V gene lookup returns CDR1 MDHEN and CDR2 SYDVKM. CDR3 length equals 14 residues. The V end was cut by 3 bases, the J end by 1 base, with 6 bases between. The CDR3 DNA sequence: TGTGCCAGCAGTTTTACAGGGAACACCGGGGAGCTGTTTTTT. Amino acids: CASSFTGNTGELFF.

The chain is built from TRBV19 and TRBJ2-1; D is unresolved. The CDR3 is 13 residues long. The V gene's germline CDR1 is LNHDA and CDR2 SQIVND (reference sequence). With 3 bases removed from V and 5 bases from J, the gap between germline ends came to 8 bases. Here the CDR3 reads CASSMLPHNEQFF. The CDR3 DNA sequence: TGTGCCAGTAGTATGTTGCCTCACAATGAGCAGTTCTTC.

V and J are TRBV19 and TRBJ1-4; 11 bases fit TRBD1. The CDR3 has 17 residues. J gave up 7 bases and V 4 bases, and 11 bases lay outside the gene matches. Germline CDR1 reads LNHDA; CDR2 reads SQIVND (reference sequence). CDR3 loop: CASSTRTGGRILEKLFF. In nucleotides, the CDR3 is TGTGCCAGTAGTACAAGGACAGGGGGCCGGATCCTTGAAAAACTGTTTTTT. Full variable domain (outside the CDR3, taken from reference TRBV19 and TRBJ1-4): DGGITQSPKYLFRKEGQNVTLSCEQNLNHDAMYWYRQDPGQGLRLIYYSQIVNDFQKGDIAEGYSVSREKKESFPLTVTSAQKNPTAFYLCASSTRTGGRILEKLFFGSGTQLSVL.

This clone was detected only once. The chain is built from TRBV13 and TRBJ1-4; maybe TRBD1 (6 bases). This CDR3 is 13 amino acids long. V was clipped by 1 base and J by 6 bases, with 6 bases between them. The germline V gene has CDR1 PRHDT and CDR2 FYEKMQ (reference sequence). The DNA for the CDR3 is TGTGCCAGCAGCTTAGAGGGGGATGAAAAACTGTTTTTT. Residues: CASSLEGDEKLFF.

The chain combines TRBV28 with TRBJ2-3; 7 bases are shared with TRBD2. The length of the CDR3 is 16 residues. The germline V gene has CDR1 MDHEN and CDR2 SYDVKM. Germline trimming cut 3 bases from V and 0 bases from J; bases unmatched to any gene: 6. The CDR3 region has the DNA TGTGCCAGCAGTTTCCGGACTAGGCTAAGCACAGATACGCAGTATTTT. This encodes CASSFRTRLSTDTQYF.

A single count supports this clone. The chain is built from TRBV5-1 and TRBJ2-7, with TRBD2 matching over 11 bases. Germline CDR1 SGHRS, CDR2 YFSETQ. The length of the CDR3 is 22 residues. V trimming: 5 bases; J trimming: 3 bases; junction bases outside the gene matches: 28. The chain's CDR3 is CASSAIFYRGLNRLAGYYEQYF. Written as DNA, the CDR3 is TGCGCCAGCAGTGCCATCTTTTACAGGGGTTTAAATCGACTAGCGGGGTACTACGAGCAGTACTTC.

V is TRBV6-6 and J is TRBJ1-1; D is unclear. The CDR3 is 13 amino acids. Trimming stripped 6 bases from V and 1 base from J, with 9 bases between. Germline assignment: CDR1 MNHNY and CDR2 SVGAGI (reference sequence). The chain's CDR3 is CASSRTENTEAFF. The CDR3 DNA sequence: TGTGCCAGCAGCCGAACAGAGAACACTGAAGCTTTCTTT.

This clone was seen a handful of times. Compared with germline, one end of the junction differs, possibly owing to a read error. CDR3 in amino acids: CASSTTRRDMSF. Written as DNA, the CDR3 is TGTGCCAGTAGTACTACTCGGAGAGATATGTCGTTT. The gene calls are TRBV19 and TRBJ1-4; D not certain. CDR3 length equals 12 residues. The germline CDR1 and CDR2 sequences are LNHDA and SQIVND (reference sequence).

The chain employs TRBV5-1 and TRBJ2-3; tentative D call: TRBD2 (5 bases). The CDR3 is 19 amino acids. Trimming left V 0 bases short and J 1 base short, with 21 bases between. CDR1 and CDR2 (germline): SGHRS, YFSETQ. The CDR3 nucleotides read TGCGCCAGCAGCTTGGAATCCGGGATCCGATTATATGGCACAGATACGCAGTATTTT. Residues: CASSLESGIRLYGTDTQYF.

The chain carries TRBV30 and TRBJ2-7; D not resolved. CDR1 GTSNPN and CDR2 SVGIG come from the germline V gene (reference sequence). Trimming took off 2 bases at V and 5 bases at J, with 13 bases between the two ends. The CDR3 loop spans 13 amino acids. This chain's CDR3 is CAWSSFLGNEQYF. CDR3 coding DNA: TGTGCCTGGAGTTCGTTTTTAGGTAACGAGCAGTACTTC.

This sequence joins TRBV6-6 and TRBJ2-1, with TRBD2 identical over 10 bases. In germline, CDR1 is MNHNY, CDR2 SVGAGI (reference sequence). This CDR3 has 16 residues. V lost 2 bases to trimming and J lost 7 bases; unmatched junction nucleotides: 8. The CDR3 sequence is CASSYVSGLASNEQFF. As DNA, the CDR3 is TGTGCCAGCAGTTACGTTTCGGGACTAGCGAGTAATGAGCAGTTCTTC.

The chain has TRBV4-1 and TRBJ2-3, with D unresolved. Germline V lookup: CDR1 MGHRA, CDR2 YSYEKL. This CDR3 is 13 amino acids long. The ends were cut back, 6 bases at V and 1 base at J, with 8 bases in the middle. The CDR3 region is CASSMLGTDTQYF. The DNA of the CDR3 is TGCGCCAGCAGTATGCTAGGCACAGATACGCAGTATTTT.

The genes are TRBV30 and TRBJ2-7; 7 nucleotides match TRBD2. J lost 7 bases, V lost 8 bases, and 11 bases had no gene match. The germline V gene has CDR1 GTSNPN and CDR2 SVGIG (reference sequence). The CDR3 is 12 residues long. The CDR3 DNA reads as TGTGCCAGCAAGACTAGCCGAGGTGAGCAGTACTTC. As protein: CASKTSRGEQYF. The variable domain in full, with the rest retrieved from reference TRBV30 and TRBJ2-7, is SQTIHQWPATLVQPVGSPLSLECTVEGTSNPNLYWYRQAAGRGLQLLFYSVGIGQISSEVPQNLSASRPQDRQFILSSKKLLLSDSGFYLCASKTSRGEQYFGPGTRLTVT.

This rearrangement joins TRBV28 to TRBJ1-5, with 9 bases identical to TRBD1. Per germline, CDR1 MDHEN and CDR2 SYDVKM. CDR3 length: 14 residues. V dropped 7 bases and J dropped 7; count of bases not matched to a gene: 8. CDR3 bases: TGTGCCAGCATCCTGGGACAGGGAGGACAGCCCCAGCATTTT. Translating it yields CASILGQGGQPQHF.

Here the CDR3 DNA reads TGTGCCAGCAGTTTATGGGGCGGACGGAGCTCCTACGAGCAGTACTTC. As protein: CASSLWGGRSSYEQYF. This chain connects TRBV28 to TRBJ2-7, with unresolved D. This CDR3 is built from 16 residues. Trimming stripped 0 bases from V and 0 bases from J, with 12 bases between. CDR1 and CDR2 (germline): MDHEN, SYDVKM.

This rearrangement joins TRBV4-2 to TRBJ2-1, with 8 bases aligning to TRBD2. The V and J ends lost 3 bases and 2 bases, in that order; junction bases with no gene match: 3. CDR1 and CDR2 from the germline V gene are LGHNA and YNFKEQ. CDR3 length: 15 amino acids. In DNA, the CDR3 is TGTGCCAGCAGCCAGAAGCGGGAGACCTACAATGAGCAGTTCTTC. Translating it yields CASSQKRETYNEQFF.

This clone occurred once. The V gene is TRBV2, the J gene TRBJ2-3; 10 bases are a match to TRBD1. This CDR3 is 16 amino acids long. V shed 5 bases, J shed 7 bases, and the junction held 12 bases outside the gene matches. Germline V gene sequence: CDR1 SNHLY, CDR2 FYNNEI. As DNA, the CDR3 is TGTGCCAGCAGTACCGGGACAGGGGTGGGCACGCATACGCAGTATTTT. It specifies CASSTGTGVGTHTQYF.

The gene calls are TRBV7-8 and TRBJ2-7; 10 bases map to TRBD2. The length of the CDR3 is 16 residues. The germline gives CDR1 SGHVS, CDR2 FQNEAQ. The trim removed 5 bases at V and 7 bases at J, leaving 14 bases unmatched. CDR3 amino acids: CASSLPGTSGNGEQYF. CDR3 nucleotide sequence: TGTGCCAGCAGCCTTCCGGGAACTAGCGGGAATGGGGAGCAGTACTTC.

In regard to this clone: A single base separates this from a much larger clone, so it may be a read error. The chain joins TRBV13 to TRBJ2-7; 10 bases line up with TRBD1. The length of the CDR3 is 14 residues. J was trimmed by 3 bases and V by 5 bases; bases with no gene match: 4. Germline V gene sequence: CDR1 PRHDT, CDR2 FYEKMQ (reference sequence). This chain's CDR3 is CASSAGTGDYEQYF. The CDR3 region has the DNA TGTGCCAGCAGCGCCGGGACAGGGGACTACGAGCAGTACTTC. The full variable domain, completed using reference TRBV13 and TRBJ2-7, is AAGVIQSPRHLIKEKRETATLKCYPIPRHDTVYWYQQGPGQDPQFLISFYEKMQSDKGSIPDRFSAQQFSDYHSELNMSSLELGDSALYFCASSAGTGDYEQYFGPGTRLTVT.

The gene calls are TRBV28 and TRBJ1-2; no clear D gene. The germline gives CDR1 MDHEN, CDR2 SYDVKM. This CDR3 has 15 amino acids. V lost 5 bases, J lost 0 bases, and 13 bases lay in between. The CDR3 loop is CASSGKGEANYGYTF. CDR3 nucleotide sequence: TGTGCCAGCAGTGGTAAGGGCGAGGCTAACTATGGCTACACCTTC.

This clone was picked up a small number of times. J is TRBJ2-7 and V is TRBV7-9; D is ambiguous. The CDR3 is made up of 12 amino acids. V was pared by 8 bases and J by 5 bases, with 13 bases between. The V gene's germline CDR1 is SEHNR and CDR2 FQNEAQ (reference sequence). The CDR3 nucleotides are TGTGCCAGCCGCTCGGTCAGGAACGAGCAGTACTTC. Translated: CASRSVRNEQYF. The complete variable domain, with remaining parts taken from reference TRBV7-9 and TRBJ2-7, reads DTGVSQNPRHKITKRGQNVTFRCDPISEHNRLYWYRQTLGQGPEFLTYFQNEAQLEKSRLLSDRFSAERPKGSFSTLEIQRTEQGDSAMYLCASRSVRNEQYFGPGTRLTVT.

The J gene is TRBJ2-3, the V gene TRBV6-1; D not certain. The CDR3 runs 16 residues. From germline, CDR1 is MNHNS and CDR2 SASEGT. V gave up 3 bases and J gave up 3 bases, with 16 bases separating them. The CDR3 reads CASSEWTLEGTDTQYF. In nucleotides, the CDR3 is TGTGCCAGCAGTGAGTGGACCCTGGAAGGTACAGATACGCAGTATTTT.

V is TRBV4-1 and J is TRBJ2-1; D is perhaps TRBD1 or TRBD2 (6 bases each). From germline, CDR1 is MGHRA and CDR2 YSYEKL. The V gene lost 1 base and the J gene lost 9 bases, with 19 bases spanning the gap. This CDR3 contains 16 residues. CDR3 sequence reads: CASSQGFLGGFTEQFF. In nucleotides, the CDR3 is TGCGCCAGCAGCCAAGGTTTCCTAGGGGGGTTTACTGAGCAGTTCTTC.

This CDR3 reads CASSLGRGQVYNEQFF. CDR3 coding DNA: TGTGCCAGCAGCTTGGGTAGAGGACAGGTGTACAATGAGCAGTTCTTC. V usage is TRBV5-6 and J usage is TRBJ2-1; 7 nucleotides agree with TRBD1. The CDR3 is 16 residues long. V lost 0 bases and J lost 4; bases outside the gene matches: 7. Germline V gives CDR1 SGHDT, CDR2 YYEEEE.

In regard to this clone: The same CDR3 arises from other DNA sequences in this sample as well. The chain recombines TRBV9 with TRBJ2-1, with TRBD2 matching over 8 bases. The CDR3 totals 12 residues. Per germline, CDR1 SGDLS and CDR2 YYNGEE. The junction had 0 bases not matched to a gene; V was cut back by 3 bases and J by 7 bases. CDR3 sequence (DNA): TGTGCCAGCAGCGGACTAGCGAATGAGCAGTTCTTC. This codes for CASSGLANEQFF.